The 25 T cell receptor beta chains reported below all come from one sample, sequenced in a study of blood T cell repertoires in COVID-19. The method was immunoSEQ multiplex PCR; TCRdb's version includes in-frame clones alone and lacks a portion of them. The table includes 120,000 or so clones, about 88% detected once. Sequenced: peripheral blood. The receptors originated from a woman older than 75 with acute or convalescent COVID-19.

This clone has only a few counts. The chain uses TRBV11-2 and TRBJ2-3, with D possibly TRBD2 on 7 matching bases. V lost 6 bases to trimming and J lost 3 bases, with 10 bases between them. CDR1 is SGHAT, CDR2 FQNNGV, per germline. The CDR3 is made up of 13 amino acids. Written as DNA, the CDR3 is TGTGCCAGCAGGAGGGGGGGTACAGATACGCAGTATTTT. It specifies CASRRGGTDTQYF.

CDR3 nucleotide sequence: TGTGCCAGTAGTACGGACACCCGCTATGGCTACACCTTC. This encodes CASSTDTRYGYTF. The genes are TRBV19 and TRBJ1-2, with D maybe TRBD1 (5 bases). This CDR3 comprises 13 residues. V dropped 4 bases and J dropped 4 bases, with 10 bases sitting between them. Germline V gene data show CDR1 as LNHDA and CDR2 as SQIVND (reference sequence).

The chain links TRBV4-1 to TRBJ2-3; D is possibly TRBD1 (5 bases). There are 13 residues in the CDR3. Germline V CDR1 and CDR2: MGHRA, YSYEKL. Trimming took 2 bases from V and 9 from J, leaving 12 bases between them. The CDR3: CASSQLSTATQYF. DNA of the CDR3: TGCGCCAGCAGCCAACTCTCGACAGCCACGCAGTATTTT.

The chain links TRBV4-3 to TRBJ1-2; unclear D gene. The CDR3 is 14 residues long. V was clipped by 0 bases and J by 2 bases, with 7 bases between them. Germline CDR1 reads LGHNA; CDR2 reads YSLEER. CDR3 region: CASSQDGRNYGYTF. CDR3 nucleotides: TGCGCCAGCAGCCAAGATGGCCGCAACTATGGCTACACCTTC.

V gene TRBV6-5 combines with J gene TRBJ1-5; D is perhaps TRBD1 (6 bases). Germline V gene lookup returns CDR1 MNHEY and CDR2 SVGAGI. This CDR3 is built from 13 residues. V gave up 6 bases and J gave up 7 bases, with 13 bases separating them. The CDR3 region has the DNA TGTGCCAGCAGGCCGACAGGATCGCAGCCCCAGCATTTT. Translation gives CASRPTGSQPQHF.

This chain joins TRBV7-9 and TRBJ2-7; 9 bases map to TRBD1. CDR3 length: 16 amino acids. Germline CDR1 reads SEHNR; CDR2 reads FQNEAQ (reference sequence). V was pared by 4 bases and J by 7 bases, with 14 bases of the junction left unmatched. CDR3 nucleotide sequence: TGTGCCAGCAGCTCGCTCCCCGGACAGGGGAATGGGGAGCAGTACTTC. Its translation is CASSSLPGQGNGEQYF.

This clone was seen a few times. The chain combines TRBV19 with TRBJ1-5; tentatively, D is TRBD1 (5 bases). This CDR3 comprises 20 residues. V lost 7 bases to trimming and J lost 0 bases, with 28 bases between them. Per germline, CDR1 LNHDA and CDR2 SQIVND (reference sequence). CDR3 region: CASKGTGSLTGGYSNQPQHF. The CDR3 nucleotides are TGTGCCAGTAAGGGGACGGGCAGCCTGACCGGGGGATATAGCAATCAGCCCCAGCATTTT.

J is TRBJ2-6 and V is TRBV10-3; D remains ambiguous. The CDR3 length is 17 residues. Germline-derived CDR1 and CDR2 are ENHRY and SYGVKD. The V end lost 2 bases, the J end lost 0 bases, and 11 bases lay between the germline ends. The CDR3 DNA is TGTGCCATCAGTGAGCTTCAGCGCGGCTCTGGGGCCAACGTCCTGACTTTC. It is translated as CAISELQRGSGANVLTF.

CDR3 residues: CSAGQGFTEAFF. The CDR3 region has the DNA TGCAGCGCTGGGCAGGGCTTCACTGAAGCTTTCTTT. The chain recombines TRBV29-1 with TRBJ1-1; D is perhaps TRBD1 (5 bases). The ends were cut back, 7 bases at V and 4 bases at J, with 13 bases in the middle. The CDR3 covers 12 residues. Germline V lookup: CDR1 SQVTM, CDR2 ANQGSEA.

For the CDR3, the DNA is TGTGCCAGCAGCTCTCGGGGGACTAGCGGTTACAATGAGCAGTTCTTC. It translates to CASSSRGTSGYNEQFF. The V call is TRBV3-1 (or the pseudogene TRBV3-2), the J call TRBJ2-1; 11 positions agree with TRBD2. The CDR3 totals 16 residues. Germline CDR1 is LGHDT and CDR2 is YNNKEL (reference sequence). Trimming cost V 5 bases and J 4 bases; bases outside gene matches: 7.

This rearrangement joins TRBV4-1 to TRBJ2-5; D is perhaps TRBD2 (5 bases). Germline assignment: CDR1 MGHRA and CDR2 YSYEKL. This CDR3 has 14 residues. Trimming took 4 bases from V and 1 from J, leaving 10 bases between them. As DNA, the CDR3 is TGCGCCAGCAGCCCGCGGGTCAGCCAAGAGACCCAGTACTTC. The encoded protein is CASSPRVSQETQYF.

This clone has just a few counts. The chain links TRBV19 to TRBJ1-6; D gene ambiguous. CDR1 and CDR2 (germline): LNHDA, SQIVND (reference sequence). Trimming took off 6 bases at V and 8 bases at J, with 11 bases between the two ends. The length of the CDR3 is 13 residues. CDR3 DNA sequence: TGTGCCAGTAGGAACCGAGGGTATTCACCCCTCCACTTT. Protein sequence: CASRNRGYSPLHF. The full variable domain, completed using reference TRBV19 and TRBJ1-6, is DGGITQSPKYLFRKEGQNVTLSCEQNLNHDAMYWYRQDPGQGLRLIYYSQIVNDFQKGDIAEGYSVSREKKESFPLTVTSAQKNPTAFYLCASRNRGYSPLHFGNGTRLTVT.

The rearrangement links TRBV5-4 to TRBJ2-3; 9 nucleotides line up with TRBD2. V dropped 4 bases and J dropped 4; count of bases not matched to a gene: 4. This CDR3 contains 14 residues. Germline V gene data show CDR1 as SGHNT and CDR2 as YYREEE (reference sequence). The CDR3: CASSKAGGADTQYF. In DNA, the CDR3 is TGTGCCAGCAGCAAAGCGGGAGGCGCAGATACGCAGTATTTT.

This sequence joins TRBV15 and TRBJ1-1, with no clear D. Germline V gene data show CDR1 as LNHNV and CDR2 as YYDKDF (reference sequence). Trimming stripped 0 bases from V and 1 base from J, with 15 bases between. This CDR3 contains 17 residues. CDR3 amino acids: CATSRDGMESKNTEAFF. Written as DNA, the CDR3 is TGTGCCACCAGCAGAGATGGCATGGAGTCAAAGAACACTGAAGCTTTCTTT.

This clone was detected only once. The chain links TRBV6-5 to TRBJ1-2; the D gene is possibly TRBD1 (6 bases). The germline gives CDR1 MNHEY, CDR2 SVGAGI. Trimming removed 6 bases at V and 8 bases at J, with 19 bases between. The CDR3 length is 14 residues. The CDR3: CASSRTVQILGYTF. CDR3 nucleotides: TGTGCCAGCAGCAGGACAGTTCAAATTCTGGGCTACACCTTC.

The chain is built from TRBV2 and TRBJ2-2, with a possible D match to TRBD1 (5 bases). Germline V gene data show CDR1 as SNHLY and CDR2 as FYNNEI. The CDR3 is 12 residues long. Trimming shortened V by 7 bases and J by 8 bases, and 11 bases separated the two germline ends. The CDR3 bases are TGTGCCAGCAACCAGGGCGCGGGGGAGCTGTTTTTT. Amino acids: CASNQGAGELFF.

This clone was observed a single time. The chain combines TRBV19 with TRBJ2-5, with TRBD2 matching over 10 bases. Trimming took 5 bases from V and 4 from J; bases not matched to a gene: 7. CDR1 is LNHDA and CDR2 is SQIVND in the germline V gene (reference sequence). CDR3 length: 15 amino acids. The CDR3 DNA sequence: TGTGCCAGTAGTGCGAGCGGGGGGGCGGGAGAGACCCAGTACTTC. Its protein product is CASSASGGAGETQYF.

V gene TRBV5-4 combines with J gene TRBJ2-1; 11 bases map to TRBD2. This CDR3 is 15 amino acids long. The germline V gene encodes CDR1 SGHNT and CDR2 YYREEE (reference sequence). V gave up 3 bases and J gave up 5 bases; unmatched junction bases: 4. The CDR3 DNA follows: TGTGCCAGCAGCTCGGGACTAGCGGACAACAATGAGCAGTTCTTC. The encoded protein is CASSSGLADNNEQFF.

This chain uses TRBV2 with TRBJ1-1; D is ambiguous. Germline values: CDR1 SNHLY, CDR2 FYNNEI. Trimming cost V 3 bases and J 5 bases, with 10 bases left between them. This CDR3 contains 13 residues. In DNA form, the CDR3 reads TGTGCCAGCAGTGACTCGGGGTTTACTGAAGCTTTCTTT. This encodes CASSDSGFTEAFF.

Concerning this clone: Other DNA sequences in this specimen translate into the identical CDR3. The chain uses TRBV3-1 (or the pseudogene TRBV3-2) and TRBJ1-5, with D unresolved. CDR1 and CDR2 (germline): LGHDT, YNNKEL (reference sequence). The CDR3 consists of 13 residues. Trimming took off 1 base at V and 5 bases at J, with 6 bases between the two ends. CDR3 bases: TGTGCCAGCAGCCAAGGCCGGGATCAGCCCCAGCATTTT. It translates to CASSQGRDQPQHF.

CDR3 residues: CASSITTPYQETQYF. Here the CDR3 DNA reads TGTGCCAGTAGTATTACGACTCCCTACCAAGAGACCCAGTACTTC. This chain joins TRBV19 and TRBJ2-5; D is uncertain. The germline V gene encodes CDR1 LNHDA and CDR2 SQIVND (reference sequence). The V and J ends lost 3 bases and 0 bases respectively, with 11 bases between them. The length of the CDR3 is 15 residues.

The CDR3 here is CASSQATGPNEKLFF. The CDR3 DNA is TGTGCCAGCAGCCAAGCGACAGGACCTAATGAAAAACTGTTTTTT. V gene TRBV3-1 (or the pseudogene TRBV3-2) combines with J gene TRBJ1-4; TRBD1 is a possible D gene (6 bases). This CDR3 is built from 15 residues. Germline CDR1 and CDR2: LGHDT and YNNKEL (reference sequence). The V end was cut by 1 base, the J end by 3 bases, with 9 bases between.

The gene calls are TRBV24-1 and TRBJ2-3; TRBD1 aligns across 9 bases. CDR3 length equals 17 residues. V lost 2 bases and J lost 4; bases outside the gene matches: 9. CDR1 and CDR2 (germline): KGHDR, SFDVKD. CDR3 nucleotides: TGTGCCACCAGTGATTCCCCGGGGACAGGGACCCCAGATACGCAGTATTTT. This codes for CATSDSPGTGTPDTQYF.

This chain connects TRBV15 to TRBJ1-2; D uncertain. This CDR3 comprises 13 residues. The germline gives CDR1 LNHNV, CDR2 YYDKDF (reference sequence). Trimming took off 4 bases at V and 7 bases at J, with 13 bases between the two ends. The CDR3 DNA reads TGTGCCACCAGCACATTACCGAACGGTGGCTACACCTTC. Translated, it gives CATSTLPNGGYTF.

The chain carries TRBV5-1 and TRBJ2-3, with 7 bases identical to TRBD1. The junction had 5 bases not matched to a gene; V was cut back by 4 bases and J by 0 bases. This CDR3 is built from 15 residues. Per germline, CDR1 SGHRS and CDR2 YFSETQ. CDR3 in amino acids: CASSVQTGSTDTQYF. The CDR3 nucleotides read TGCGCCAGCAGCGTCCAGACAGGGAGCACAGATACGCAGTATTTT.